The rows below give T cell receptor beta chains drawn from one sample of a study of shared T cell receptors in the human thymus. Only in-frame clones appear in the TCRdb table, and some are missing; sequencing was by immunoSEQ multiplex PCR. The table has about 660,000 clones, 85% to 90% seen once. These same data were also listed under a study on human thymus T cells.

The sample was thymocytes. The receptor set was obtained from a boy under two years old with a congenital heart defect. Both conserved end residues are part of each CDR3. The D gene is left open where the match is weak. Where a row states a size, it is once, few, many or the class of an expanded clone; other rows omit it.

d_gene	abundance	j_gene	v_gene	CDR3nt	CDR3aa
-	-	TRBJ2-5	TRBV27	TGTGCCAGCAGTAGGGCGGGACAAGAGACCCAGTACTTC	CASSRAGQETQYF
-	once	TRBJ1-3	TRBV12-2	TGTGCAAGTCGCTTCCTCCACGGTAGCGAGAGTGGAAACACCATATATTTT	CASRFLHGSESGNTIYF
TRBD1	few	TRBJ2-7	TRBV5-4	TGTGCCAGCAGCTTGGCAGGGGGAAGAGGCTACGAGCAGTACTTC	CASSLAGGRGYEQYF
TRBD1	-	TRBJ2-1	TRBV7-2	TGTGCCAGCAGCTCATCCGCAGGGGGCCACGTGCACAATGAGCAGTTCTTC	CASSSSAGGHVHNEQFF
TRBD2	-	TRBJ2-1	TRBV7-4	TGTGCCAGCAGCTTCCCCGGACTAGATGGTGAGCAGTTCTTC	CASSFPGLDGEQFF
TRBD1	-	TRBJ1-5	TRBV7-2	TGTGCCAGCAGCTTAGGACAGGGGCATCAGCCCCAGCATTTT	CASSLGQGHQPQHF
TRBD2	few	TRBJ2-2	TRBV5-1	TGCGCCAGCAGCTGTCTAGCGGGACCTAACACCGGGGAGCTGTTTTTT	CASSCLAGPNTGELFF
-	-	TRBJ2-7	TRBV19	TGTGCCAGTAGTATTGGGCCGGGACAAGCTCATTACGAGCAGTACTTC	CASSIGPGQAHYEQYF
TRBD2	-	TRBJ2-5	TRBV7-2	TGTGCCAGCAGCTTCCTTCGGACTAGCGGGAAACAAGAGACCCAGTACTTC	CASSFLRTSGKQETQYF
TRBD2	-	TRBJ2-1	TRBV11-2	TGTGCCAGCAGCTTAGCGGGAGGGAATGAGCAGTTCTTC	CASSLAGGNEQFF
-	-	TRBJ2-1	TRBV7-2	TGTGCCAGCAGCGCAGACAGGACCAAGTACAATGAGCAGTTCTTC	CASSADRTKYNEQFF
-	-	TRBJ2-1	TRBV27	TGTGCCAGCAGTCCAACCGACCTAGCGTGGTCCTACAATGAGCAGTTCTTC	CASSPTDLAWSYNEQFF
-	-	TRBJ2-1	TRBV27	TGTGCCAGCAGTTCACAGGGGGGGGGTGCCTACAATGAGCAGTTCTTC	CASSSQGGGAYNEQFF
-	-	TRBJ2-3	TRBV29-1	TGCAGCGTTGAGGGGGCAGGGAAGGAAGATACGCAGTATTTT	CSVEGAGKEDTQYF
TRBD1	-	TRBJ2-7	TRBV25-1	TGTGCCAGCAGTGATACGTGGACAGGGCCTGGGTCCTACGAGCAGTACTTC	CASSDTWTGPGSYEQYF
-	-	TRBJ2-7	TRBV4-3	TGCGCCAGCAGCCAAGAGCTGATCGGAGGCCCCTACGAGCAGTACTTC	CASSQELIGGPYEQYF
TRBD1	-	TRBJ2-2	TRBV7-2	TGTGCCAGCAGCACCGACCGGACAGGTGACACCGGGGAGCTGTTTTTT	CASSTDRTGDTGELFF
TRBD1	-	TRBJ1-1	TRBV30	TGTGCCTGGAGTAATAAGTTAACAGGGGCTTACGGAGTGAACACTGAAGCTTTCTTT	CAWSNKLTGAYGVNTEAFF
TRBD2	-	TRBJ2-5	TRBV7-2	TGTGCCAGCAACAGACTAGCGGGGCAAGAGACCCAGTACTTC	CASNRLAGQETQYF
-	-	TRBJ2-7	TRBV6-1	TGTGCCAGCAGTGGACAGGAGTTATACTCCTACGAGCAGTACTTC	CASSGQELYSYEQYF
-	-	TRBJ1-2	TRBV28	TGTGCCAGCAGACCTCGAGGCCCACTCGGGTTGGGTGGCTACACCTTC	CASRPRGPLGLGGYTF
TRBD1	few	TRBJ1-5	TRBV6-1	TGTGCCAGCAGTTCAGGACAGGGTACGGCTCAGCCCCAGCATTTT	CASSSGQGTAQPQHF
-	once	TRBJ2-7	TRBV28	TGTGCCAGCAGTTTACCGCGACTAGACTCCTACGAGCAGTACTTC	CASSLPRLDSYEQYF
TRBD1	few	TRBJ1-2	TRBV5-6	TGTGCCAGCAGCCACCGGGACAGGGTGGAATATGGCTACACCTTC	CASSHRDRVEYGYTF
TRBD2	-	TRBJ2-7	TRBV25-1	TGTGCCAGCAGTGAATTCGAAATAGCGGGGGCCTCCTACGAGCAGTACTTC	CASSEFEIAGASYEQYF
TRBD2	-	TRBJ2-3	TRBV6-1	TGTGCCAGCAGTGATTGGGGACTAGCGGAGACGCCAGATACGCAGTATTTT	CASSDWGLAETPDTQYF
TRBD2	once	TRBJ2-2	TRBV4-1	TGCGCCAGCAGCCAGGGGACTAGCGGGAGGGCTAGGGAGCTGTTTTTT	CASSQGTSGRARELFF
-	-	TRBJ2-7	TRBV7-2	TGTGCCAGCAGCTTAGGGCTCCAGGGACTGGCCTACGAGCAGTACTTC	CASSLGLQGLAYEQYF
TRBD2	-	TRBJ2-1	TRBV6-6	TGTGCCAGCAGTGCATCTCCGGGACTAGCGATCAATGAGCAGTTCTTC	CASSASPGLAINEQFF
TRBD2	-	TRBJ2-1	TRBV18	TGTGCCAGCTCACCACCGAAGCGGGAGGGCCCTCTGGGTGAGCAGTTCTTC	CASSPPKREGPLGEQFF
TRBD1	-	TRBJ2-1	TRBV27	TGTGCCAGCAGTTTTAAGACAGGGGTCCCCAATGAGCAGTTCTTC	CASSFKTGVPNEQFF
TRBD1	-	TRBJ1-4	TRBV7-9	TGTGCCAGCAGCTCAGGACAGGGCGATGAAAAACTGTTTTTT	CASSSGQGDEKLFF
-	-	TRBJ2-2	TRBV6-6	TGTGCCAGCAGCCGCCACCCTGGGGGCAGCACCGGGGAGCTGTTTTTT	CASSRHPGGSTGELFF
TRBD2	-	TRBJ2-7	TRBV4-3	TGCGCCAGCAGCCAAGCCCTAGCGGGGGGGGTGAAGTACTTC	CASSQALAGGVKYF
TRBD1	-	TRBJ2-7	TRBV4-2	TGTGCCAGCAGCCACCGGACAGGGACAAGCTACGAGCAGTACTTC	CASSHRTGTSYEQYF
-	-	TRBJ1-5	TRBV5-6	TGTGCCAGCAGCTCGTATGGACAGCTCAATCAGCCCCAGCATTTT	CASSSYGQLNQPQHF
-	-	TRBJ2-7	TRBV27	TGTGCCAGCAGTCCCCGTGGGCCCGACGCCGAGCAGTACTTC	CASSPRGPDAEQYF
-	once	TRBJ2-5	TRBV2	TGTGCCAGCAGGCGGACTTTTGGGCGGGAGACCCAGTACTTC	CASRRTFGRETQYF
TRBD1	-	TRBJ2-2	TRBV7-3	TGTGCCAGCAGCTCCTCGACAGGGGGAGGGACCGGGGAGCTGTTTTTT	CASSSSTGGGTGELFF
TRBD1	-	TRBJ1-3	TRBV4-1	TGCGCCAGCAGCCCCCCGACAGGGGCGAGGGCTGGAAACACCATATATTTT	CASSPPTGARAGNTIYF
-	-	TRBJ1-1	TRBV6-5	TGTGCCAGCAACGACTTTAATGCTGATGAAGCTTTCTTT	CASNDFNADEAFF
-	-	TRBJ2-7	TRBV6-1	TGTGCCAGCAGAGCCTCTGGCTACGAGCAGTACTTC	CASRASGYEQYF
TRBD2	-	TRBJ2-7	TRBV7-9	TGTGCCAGCACTAGTAGCGGGAGGGGACCCTACGAGCAGTACTTC	CASTSSGRGPYEQYF
-	-	TRBJ2-1	TRBV11-2	TGTGCCAGCAGCTTAAAAGAGCGGAGCTCCTACAATGAGCAGTTCTTC	CASSLKERSSYNEQFF
-	-	TRBJ1-1	TRBV5-4	TGTGCCAGCAGCGCGTACGGAGAGGAGAACACTGAAGCTTTCTTT	CASSAYGEENTEAFF
TRBD2	-	TRBJ2-7	TRBV7-9	TGTGCCAGCAGCCCAGCGGGACTAGCATTCCCCTCCTCCTACGAGCAGTACTTC	CASSPAGLAFPSSYEQYF